The source of this T cell receptor (beta chain) is a study of T-cell reconstitution after alpha-beta-depleted transplantation in children. A TCRbeta library incorporating unique molecular identifiers was prepared. MiXCR, applied by TCRdb to the PCR reads, yields one record per CDR3 protein. Of about 420,000 distinct CDR3 sequences in the sample, roughly 11% were seen once. This CDR3 comprises 12 residues. CDR1 DFQATT and CDR2 SNEGSKA come from the germline V gene (reference sequence). The V and J ends lost 5 bases and 3 bases respectively, with 8 bases between them. This TCR was recovered from a human donor who donated a stem cell graft to a child with acute myeloid leukemia. Source: PBMCs from the stem cell graft donor, taken from the stem cell graft. The rearrangement joins TRBV20-1 to TRBJ2-1, with unresolved D. CDR3 loop: CSAYNVYNEQFF. CDR3 bases: TGCAGTGCTTATAACGTCTACAATGAGCAGTTCTTC.